This T cell receptor beta chain was captured in a study of blood T cell repertoires in COVID-19. Measured with immunoSEQ multiplex PCR; TCRdb has only the in-frame clones, and not every one. The table includes roughly 68,000 clones, roughly 85% detected once. This CDR3 has 15 residues. Germline CDR1 SGHVS, CDR2 FQNEAQ. With 5 bases removed from V and 6 bases from J, the gap between germline ends came to 17 bases. This receptor was obtained from a woman aged 60-70 years with COVID-19, enrolled during active disease. Source material: peripheral blood. The J gene is TRBJ2-4, the V gene TRBV7-8; possible D gene TRBD1, 6 bases. CDR3 nucleotide sequence: TGTGCCAGCAGCCTCGGCCGGACAGCTTCAAACATTCAGTACTTC. As protein: CASSLGRTASNIQYF. The full variable domain, with the rest looked up from reference TRBV7-8 and TRBJ2-4, is GAGVSQSPRYKVAKRGQDVALRCDPISGHVSLFWYQQALGQGPEFLTYFQNEAQLDKSGLPSDRFFAERPEGSVSTLKIQRTQQEDSAVYLCASSLGRTASNIQYFGAGTRLSVL.